The clone carrying this T cell receptor (beta chain) was detected ten times or more. This sample was included in a study of early T cells in non-severe SARS-CoV-2 infection. This CDR3 is built from 13 residues. Trimming left V 6 bases short and J 7 bases short, with 19 bases between. Germline V gives CDR1 DFQATT, CDR2 SNEGSKA (reference sequence). In TCRdb, the 5' RACE reads were re-called with MiXCR into one record per CDR3 protein. The table lists approximately 70,000 distinct CDR3 sequences, 12% of them singletons, with roughly a sixth in the top ten. The sequencing here drew on whole blood, taken at baseline. This sequence was found in an adult who was a healthcare worker with PCR-confirmed SARS-CoV-2 infection or an uninfected control (not recorded which). The donor label of this sample is uncertain. J is TRBJ2-7 and V is TRBV20-1; maybe TRBD2 (5 bases). In DNA form, the CDR3 reads TGCAGTGCCATCAATCTTTTACCGGGGGAGCAGTACTTC. Translated, it gives CSAINLLPGEQYF.